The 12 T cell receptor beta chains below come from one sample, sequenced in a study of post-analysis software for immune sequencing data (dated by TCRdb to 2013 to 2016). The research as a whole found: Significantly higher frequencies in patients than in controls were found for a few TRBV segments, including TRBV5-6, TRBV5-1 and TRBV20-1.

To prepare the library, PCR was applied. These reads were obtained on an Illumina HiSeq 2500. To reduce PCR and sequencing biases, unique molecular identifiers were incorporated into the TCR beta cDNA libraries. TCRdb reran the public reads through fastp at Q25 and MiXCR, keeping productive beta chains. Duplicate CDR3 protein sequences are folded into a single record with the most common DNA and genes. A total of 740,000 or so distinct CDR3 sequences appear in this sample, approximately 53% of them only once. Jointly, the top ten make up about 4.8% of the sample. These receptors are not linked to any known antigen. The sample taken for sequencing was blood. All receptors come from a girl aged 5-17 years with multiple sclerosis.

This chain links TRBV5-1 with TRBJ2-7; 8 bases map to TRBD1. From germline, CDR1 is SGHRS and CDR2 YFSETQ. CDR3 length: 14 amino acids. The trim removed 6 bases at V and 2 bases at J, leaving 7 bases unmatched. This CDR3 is CASMTGAYPYEQYF. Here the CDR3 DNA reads TGCGCCAGCATGACAGGGGCCTACCCCTACGAGCAGTACTTC.

The CDR3 spells CASSVDRVSRNIQYF. CDR3 DNA sequence: TGTGCCAGCAGTGTTGACAGGGTGTCCAGAAACATTCAGTACTTC. The chain employs TRBV7-2 and TRBJ2-4; 7 positions agree with TRBD1. The germline V gene has CDR1 SGHTA and CDR2 FQGNSA. This CDR3 is 15 amino acids long. The trim removed 6 bases at V and 6 bases at J, leaving 11 bases unmatched.

This CDR3 is CASSLDAVYEQYF. DNA of the CDR3: TGCGCCAGCAGCTTGGATGCCGTCTACGAGCAGTACTTC. The chain employs TRBV5-1 and TRBJ2-7; D unresolved. The CDR3 is 13 amino acids. Germline V gene data show CDR1 as SGHRS and CDR2 as YFSETQ. The V end lost 0 bases, the J end lost 3 bases, and 7 bases lay between the germline ends.

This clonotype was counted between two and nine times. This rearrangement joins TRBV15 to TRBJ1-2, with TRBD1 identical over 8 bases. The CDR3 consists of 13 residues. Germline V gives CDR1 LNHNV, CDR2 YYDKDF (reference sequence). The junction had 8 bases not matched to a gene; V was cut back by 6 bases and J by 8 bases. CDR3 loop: CATSHRGTGGYTF. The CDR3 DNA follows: TGTGCCACCAGTCACCGCGGGACAGGAGGCTACACCTTC.

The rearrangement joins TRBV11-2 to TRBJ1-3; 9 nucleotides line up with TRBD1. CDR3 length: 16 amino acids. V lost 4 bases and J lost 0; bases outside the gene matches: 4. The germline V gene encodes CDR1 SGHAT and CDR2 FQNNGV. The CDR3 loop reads CASSSTGGLSGNTIYF. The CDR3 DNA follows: TGTGCCAGCAGCTCGACAGGGGGACTCTCTGGAAACACCATATATTTT. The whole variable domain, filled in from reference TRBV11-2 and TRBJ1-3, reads EAGVAQSPRYKIIEKRQSVAFWCNPISGHATLYWYQQILGQGPKLLIQFQNNGVVDDSQLPKDRFSAERLKGVDSTLKIQPAKLEDSAVYLCASSSTGGLSGNTIYFGEGSWLTVV.

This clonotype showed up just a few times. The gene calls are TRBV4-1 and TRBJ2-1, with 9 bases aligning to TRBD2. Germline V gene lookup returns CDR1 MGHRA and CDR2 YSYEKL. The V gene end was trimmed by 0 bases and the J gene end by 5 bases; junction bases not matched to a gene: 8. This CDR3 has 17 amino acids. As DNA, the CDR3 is TGCGCCAGCAGCCAAGAATATGGGACTAGCAGCCACAATGAGCAGTTCTTC. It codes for CASSQEYGTSSHNEQFF.

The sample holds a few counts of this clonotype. CDR3 in DNA: TGCAGTGCTAGAGTTCAACTAGCGGGATACGAGCAGTACTTC. Protein: CSARVQLAGYEQYF. V usage is TRBV20-1 and J usage is TRBJ2-4, with 10 nucleotides matching TRBD2. The assigned J gene may be wrong: the sequence end matches TRBJ2-7 better. This CDR3 has 14 residues. Germline V gives CDR1 DFQATT, CDR2 SNEGSKA (reference sequence).

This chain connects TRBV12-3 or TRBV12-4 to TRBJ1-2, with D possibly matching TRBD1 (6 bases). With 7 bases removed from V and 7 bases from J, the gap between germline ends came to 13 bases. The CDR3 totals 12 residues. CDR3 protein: CASNWTDIGYTF. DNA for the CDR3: TGTGCCAGCAATTGGACAGATATTGGCTACACCTTC.

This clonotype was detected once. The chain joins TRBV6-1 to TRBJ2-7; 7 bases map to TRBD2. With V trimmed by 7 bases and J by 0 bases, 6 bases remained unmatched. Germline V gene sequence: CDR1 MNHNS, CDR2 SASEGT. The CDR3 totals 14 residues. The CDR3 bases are TGTGCCAGCATGATTAGCGGGCGCTCCTACGAGCAGTACTTC. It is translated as CASMISGRSYEQYF.

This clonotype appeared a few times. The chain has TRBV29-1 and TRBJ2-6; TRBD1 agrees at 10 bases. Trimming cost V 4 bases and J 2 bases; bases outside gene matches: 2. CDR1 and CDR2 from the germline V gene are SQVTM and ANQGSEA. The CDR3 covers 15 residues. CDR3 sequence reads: CSVGQGAAGANVLTF. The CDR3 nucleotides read TGCAGCGTTGGACAGGGGGCGGCTGGGGCCAACGTCCTGACTTTC.

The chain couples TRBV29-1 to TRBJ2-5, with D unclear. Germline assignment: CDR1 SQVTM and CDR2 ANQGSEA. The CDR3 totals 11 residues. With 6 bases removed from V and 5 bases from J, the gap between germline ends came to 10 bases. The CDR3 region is CSVTVGETQYF. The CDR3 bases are TGCAGCGTAACAGTCGGGGAGACCCAGTACTTC.

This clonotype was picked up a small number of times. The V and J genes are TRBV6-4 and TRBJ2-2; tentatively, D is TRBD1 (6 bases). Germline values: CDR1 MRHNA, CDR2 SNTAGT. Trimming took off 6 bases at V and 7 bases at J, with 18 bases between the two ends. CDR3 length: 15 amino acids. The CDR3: CASSEQQGIGGELFF. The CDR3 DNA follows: TGTGCCAGCAGCGAGCAGCAGGGGATAGGCGGGGAGCTGTTTTTT.